The entry below describes one TCR beta chain. The antigen is undetermined. The sample belongs to a study of post-analysis software for immune sequencing data. J was trimmed by 7 bases and V by 7 bases; bases with no gene match: 12. Germline CDR1 is MGHRA and CDR2 is YSYEKL. This CDR3 comprises 14 residues. Findings and caveats of the study: Four to six TRBV segments (TRBV5-6, TRBV5-1 and TRBV20-1 among them) occurred more frequently in patients than in controls.

Prepared libraries of TCR beta cDNA carried unique molecular identifiers. TCRdb processed the PCR reads anew with MiXCR; each CDR3 protein has one entry. Seen here are about 770,000 distinct CDR3 sequences, around 46% observed once, and the top ten hold roughly 5.2%. The chain joins TRBV4-1 to TRBJ2-7; 8 bases align to TRBD2. The receptor was derived from a girl aged 10 to 17 with multiple sclerosis. The sequenced sample consisted of blood. CDR3 in amino acids: CASTAGGSYNEQYF. CDR3 bases: TGCGCCAGCACGGCGGGAGGTTCGTACAATGAGCAGTACTTC.